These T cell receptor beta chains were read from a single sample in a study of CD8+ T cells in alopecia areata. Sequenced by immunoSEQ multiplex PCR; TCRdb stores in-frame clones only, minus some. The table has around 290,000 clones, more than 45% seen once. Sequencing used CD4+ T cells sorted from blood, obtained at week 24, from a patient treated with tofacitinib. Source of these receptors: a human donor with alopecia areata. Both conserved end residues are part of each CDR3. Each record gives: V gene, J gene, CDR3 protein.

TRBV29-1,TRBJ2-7,CSVMDSSYEQYF
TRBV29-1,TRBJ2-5,CSVVGIKETQYF
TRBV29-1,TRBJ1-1,CSGRQTMNTEAFF
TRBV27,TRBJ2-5,CASSDEQGGGETQYF
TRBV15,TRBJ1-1,CATSLDRVNTEAFF
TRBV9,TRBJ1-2,CASSGPPRRSYGYTF
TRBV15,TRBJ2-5,CATSRPAGQETQYF
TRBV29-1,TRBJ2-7,CSALPQGLSYEQYF
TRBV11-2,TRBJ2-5,CASSLDRGLETQYF
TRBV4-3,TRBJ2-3,CASSLAGGQSDTQYF
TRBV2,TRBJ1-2,CASSEQGDYGYTF
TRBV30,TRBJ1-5,CAWTITGDGPQHF
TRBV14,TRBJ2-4,CASSQVWQGNIQYF
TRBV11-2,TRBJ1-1,CASSSTFDRAVFF
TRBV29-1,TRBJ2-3,CSVDLGFTDTQYF
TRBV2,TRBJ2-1,CASSEGRVDNEQFF
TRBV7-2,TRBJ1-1,CASINWNRGGTEAFF
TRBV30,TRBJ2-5,CAWSLDREPETQYF
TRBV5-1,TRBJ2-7,CASSLGASGAIYEQYF
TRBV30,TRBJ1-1,CAWDIQGMNTEAFF
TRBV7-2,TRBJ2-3,CASRPAGGRADTQYF
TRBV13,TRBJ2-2,CASSLGTGGAFGELFF
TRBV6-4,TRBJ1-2,CASKGQGESGYTF
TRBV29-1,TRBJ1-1,CSGNIEGNTEAFF
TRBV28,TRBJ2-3,CASTRKRERPSTDTQYF
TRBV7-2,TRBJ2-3,CASSLVQGRDTQYF
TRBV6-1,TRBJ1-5,CASIRGRDDQPQHF
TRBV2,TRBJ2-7,CASSVYQGLAYEQYF
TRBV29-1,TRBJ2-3,CSVRKFPGGPDTQYF
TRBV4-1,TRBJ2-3,CASRQVTSTDTQYF
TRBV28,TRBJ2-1,CASSLRQGMFF
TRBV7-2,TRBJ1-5,CASSSSRAGNQPQHF
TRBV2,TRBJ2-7,CASSEDRGAQYF
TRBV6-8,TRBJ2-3,CADRRRGTQYF
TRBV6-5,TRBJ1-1,CASSRLQGGNTEAFF
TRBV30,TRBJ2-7,CAWSVGTGGIYEQYF
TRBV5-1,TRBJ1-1,CASSWTGENTEAFF
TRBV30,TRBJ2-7,CAWTRNIAYEQYF
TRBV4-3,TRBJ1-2,CASSQDPGQNYGYTF
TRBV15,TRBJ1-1,CATTATGASTEAFF
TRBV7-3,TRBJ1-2,CASSQDSHYGYTF
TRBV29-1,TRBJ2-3,CSVQPPTDTQYF
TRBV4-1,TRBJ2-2,CASTTMPGTGDDTGELFF
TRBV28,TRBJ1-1,CASSLWGGGNTEAFF
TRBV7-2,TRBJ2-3,CASSLNRADTQYF
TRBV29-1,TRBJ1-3,CSAQSGDSGNTIYF
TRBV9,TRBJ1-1,CASSAQGSAEAFF
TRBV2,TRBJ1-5,CASRAGGGNQPQHF
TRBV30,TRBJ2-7,CAWTPGTPYEQYF
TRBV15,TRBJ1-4,CATSRRGATNEKLFF